The present TCR beta chain was sequenced within a study of beta chain features in type 1 diabetes. Sequenced material consisted of expressed TCRB transcripts (all of the isolated RNA was reverse transcribed). The data were produced by immunoSEQ multiplex PCR, yet TCRdb's version contains in-frame clones alone and is incomplete. Counted here are 860,000 or so clones, around a sixth occurring once; the ten biggest clones make up 0.02% to 0.025%. The CDR3 loop spans 15 amino acids. Germline V CDR1 and CDR2: LGHNA, YNFKEQ. Trimming took 4 bases from V and 4 from J; bases not matched to a gene: 9. The TCR originated in a woman in her late teens or twenties in good health. The source material was naive CD4+ T cells from blood. The chain links TRBV4-2 to TRBJ1-1; TRBD1 matches at 7 bases. Written as DNA, the CDR3 is TGTGCCAGCAGCCGACCTACAGGGGTGACCACTGAAGCTTTCTTT. Encoded protein: CASSRPTGVTTEAFF.